The text below deals with one T cell receptor (beta chain). This record comes from a study of blood T cell repertoires in COVID-19. The overall study: In each case, the material was cDNA or gDNA derived from T cells, B-cell-depleted T cells, or PBMCs.

Authors' analysis steps: From reference gene primer amplification, estimates of nucleated cell counts were derived. TCRdb keeps only in-frame clones here, not all; method: immunoSEQ multiplex PCR. That table gives V, J and clone size, and the DNA gave D and trimming. Of about 250,000 clones in the sample, under 90% are singletons; the top ten hold about 0.94%. The germline V gene has CDR1 SGHRS and CDR2 YFSETQ. This CDR3 contains 14 residues. Unmatched junction bases numbered 6, after V lost 1 base and J lost 9 bases. Sequenced input: peripheral blood. The sequence was obtained from a woman aged 40 to 50 who had recovered from COVID-19. The V call is TRBV5-1, the J call TRBJ2-1; 8 bases match TRBD2. This CDR3 reads CASSLTGGWGEQFF. CDR3 nucleotide sequence: TGCGCCAGCAGCTTGACGGGAGGGTGGGGTGAGCAGTTCTTC.